This T cell receptor beta chain was retrieved from a study of T cells in Graves' hyperthyroidism and ophthalmopathy. Study-wide points: Ophthalmopathy prediction by the model preceded onset by a median approximately six months.

Uncontrolled infections, other autoimmune diseases, pregnancy or lactation led to exclusion of patients. On the basis of clinical symptoms, serum thyroxine and TRAb, thyroid ultrasound and orbital computed tomography, diagnoses were made. Using over 8.5 ml of fresh peripheral blood, PBMCs were prepared. CDR1 is MDHEN, CDR2 SYDVKM, per germline. The CDR3 is made up of 12 amino acids. V dropped 6 bases and J dropped 2 bases, with 8 bases sitting between them. This clonotype was seen only a few times. The antigen remains unidentified. The TCR beta CDR3 regions underwent amplification using RNA transcripts as the source. The HTBI set primed first-round TCR CDR3 RT-PCR. TCRdb re-derived calls from the multiplex PCR reads in MiXCR, one entry per CDR3 protein. The table lists about 680,000 distinct CDR3 sequences, around a third of them singletons.

The clonotype comes from a woman in her thirties or forties with Graves' hyperthyroidism. The chain joins TRBV28 to TRBJ2-7; D ambiguous. Sequenced sample: blood. As DNA, the CDR3 is TGTGCCAGCAGCACGACGGCCTACGAGCAGTACTTC. It translates to CASSTTAYEQYF.